The present TCR beta chain was sequenced within a study of T cells in Graves' hyperthyroidism and ophthalmopathy. Amplification yielded TCR beta CDR3 regions, with RNA transcripts as the source. A set of HTBI primers served as the primers for a first-round RT-PCR of the TCR CDR3. TCRdb reprocessed the multiplex PCR reads via MiXCR and lists one record per CDR3 protein. The sample carries about 740,000 distinct CDR3 sequences, 13% to 15% recorded once. Stable disease denoted Graves' hyperthyroidism without ophthalmopathy progression within 18 months. Diagnosis rested on symptoms, serum thyroxine and TRAb, thyroid ultrasound, and orbital computed tomography. Trimming took off 5 bases at V and 0 bases at J, with 12 bases between the two ends. The V gene's germline CDR1 is DFQATT and CDR2 SNEGSKA (reference sequence). The CDR3 sequence is 14 residues long.

The receptor was isolated from a woman aged 18 to 35 with Graves' hyperthyroidism. Sequenced material: blood. The chain uses TRBV20-1 and TRBJ2-3; D may be TRBD1 (6 bases). The CDR3 DNA is TGCAGTGCTCAAGGACAGAGGAGCACAGATACGCAGTATTTT. Its protein is CSAQGQRSTDTQYF.